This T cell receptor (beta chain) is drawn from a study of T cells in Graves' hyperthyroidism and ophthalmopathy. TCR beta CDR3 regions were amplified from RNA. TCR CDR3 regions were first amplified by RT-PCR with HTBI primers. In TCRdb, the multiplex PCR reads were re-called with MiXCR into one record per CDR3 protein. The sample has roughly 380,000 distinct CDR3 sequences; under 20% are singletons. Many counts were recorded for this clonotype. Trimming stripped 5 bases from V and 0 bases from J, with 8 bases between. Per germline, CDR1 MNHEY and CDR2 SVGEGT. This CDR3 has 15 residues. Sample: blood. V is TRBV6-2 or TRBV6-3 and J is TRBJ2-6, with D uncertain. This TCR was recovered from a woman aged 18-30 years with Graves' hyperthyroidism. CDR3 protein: CASSTQGSGANVLTF. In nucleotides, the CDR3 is TGTGCCAGCAGTACCCAAGGCTCTGGGGCCAACGTCCTGACTTTC.